This T cell receptor beta chain appears in the sequencing data of a study of CD8+CD57+ T cells in acquired aplastic anemia. On the study more broadly: Average DNA yield from sorted CD4+ and CD8+ cells was roughly 3.1 ug.

A few counts support this clonotype. Its target is not known. Investigators profiled TCR beta VDJ and CDR3 from genomic DNA template. TCRdb itself ran the reads through MiXCR, one entry per CDR3 protein. Among 150,000 to 200,000 distinct CDR3 sequences listed, 64% were seen once. Germline CDR1 reads SGHTA; CDR2 reads FQGNSA. The germline V and J ends were trimmed by 5 bases and 8 bases, with 21 bases remaining between them. The length of the CDR3 is 15 residues. Overall study findings and caveats: A significant difference in CD8+ Simpson's diversity between patients and controls was not found. Researchers report that about 29 CD8+ CDR3 sequences appeared in both patients and controls.

What was sequenced was sorted CD4+, CD8+, or CD8+CD57+ T cells (not recorded which) from PBMCs. The V and J genes are TRBV7-2 and TRBJ1-2, with D possibly TRBD1 on 6 matching bases. The receptor was isolated from a human donor with severe aplastic anemia or a healthy control (not recorded which). The CDR3 sequence: CASSLEGGTGYGYTF. CDR3 sequence (DNA): TGTGCCAGCAGCCTGGAAGGGGGGACCGGCTACGGCTACACCTTC.